These 26 T cell receptor beta chains originate from one sample sequenced in a study of cytomegalovirus exposure and HLA in healthy donors (dated by TCRdb to between 2016 and 2019). The library was built by means of the immunoSEQ multiplex PCR assay. A mixture of 60 forward primers for TCR Vbeta segments and 13 reverse primers for TCR Jbeta segments was used in the multiplex PCR. TCRdb took over this immuneACCESS table, retaining in-frame rearrangements with V and J assigned. Such tables are incomplete; in checked studies, under half of the missing clones stem from an unresolved V gene, and the remainder is unexplained. The sample table shows about 190,000 clones, and almost 80% are seen once. Less than 2% of the sample comes from the top ten. The sequencing sample was made of PBMCs. The receptors were gathered from a woman between 18 and 29 years old in good health and CMV-seronegative.

The chain recombines TRBV28 with TRBJ2-2; 8 bases are shared with TRBD2. The J segment lost 5 bases and the V segment lost 3 bases, leaving 8 bases of the junction unmatched. CDR1 is MDHEN and CDR2 is SYDVKM in the germline V gene. The CDR3 runs 16 residues. The CDR3 DNA sequence: TGTGCCAGCAGTTTTTTTGCGGGAGGCGGTACCGGGGAGCTGTTTTTT. This codes for CASSFFAGGGTGELFF.

This chain links TRBV5-1 with TRBJ2-5; 7 bases line up with TRBD1. The V and J ends lost 4 bases and 5 bases, in that order; junction bases with no gene match: 11. This CDR3 is 15 amino acids long. Germline-derived CDR1 and CDR2 are SGHRS and YFSETQ. The DNA of the CDR3 is TGCGCCAGCAGCATCAGGACAGGTGGGATGGAGACCCAGTACTTC. Translation gives CASSIRTGGMETQYF.

The rearrangement joins TRBV27 to TRBJ2-3, with TRBD2 identical over 16 bases. The CDR3 is 18 amino acids. Germline values: CDR1 MNHEY, CDR2 SMNVEV (reference sequence). The V and J ends lost 4 bases and 0 bases, in that order; junction bases with no gene match: 4. In DNA, the CDR3 is TGTGCCAGCAGTTCGGGACTAGCGGGGGGGCCCAGCACAGATACGCAGTATTTT. It is translated as CASSSGLAGGPSTDTQYF.

J is TRBJ1-5 and V is TRBV7-8; D perhaps matches TRBD1 (6 bases). CDR1 is SGHVS and CDR2 is FQNEAQ in the germline V gene. The V gene lost 5 bases and the J gene lost 0 bases, with 14 bases spanning the gap. This CDR3 has 16 amino acids. CDR3 nucleotides: TGTGCCAGCAGCCCAGGACAGAGCCATAGCAATCAGCCCCAGCATTTT. This gives the protein CASSPGQSHSNQPQHF. Based on the CDR3 plus reference TRBV7-8 and TRBJ1-5, the full variable domain is GAGVSQSPRYKVAKRGQDVALRCDPISGHVSLFWYQQALGQGPEFLTYFQNEAQLDKSGLPSDRFFAERPEGSVSTLKIQRTQQEDSAVYLCASSPGQSHSNQPQHFGDGTRLSIL.

The chain has TRBV18 and TRBJ1-5; 11 positions match TRBD1. Germline V CDR1 and CDR2: KGHSH, LQKENI. The CDR3 spans 14 residues. The V and J ends lost 6 bases and 6 bases, in that order; junction bases with no gene match: 4. The CDR3 DNA follows: TGTGCCAGCTCGGAGGACAGGGGGCCTCAGCCCCAGCATTTT. This encodes CASSEDRGPQPQHF.

This clone was picked up a small number of times. The same CDR3 can be traced to other DNA sequences in this sample. The CDR3 DNA sequence: TGCGCCAGCAGCTTGGACGGTTACGAGCAGTACTTC. Protein product: CASSLDGYEQYF. This chain connects TRBV5-1 to TRBJ2-7; no reliable D call. Germline CDR1 and CDR2: SGHRS and YFSETQ. This CDR3 is 12 amino acids long. Trimming pared 0 bases from V and 4 bases from J, leaving 5 bases between.

The chain employs TRBV5-1 and TRBJ2-7, with D hard to call. The V end lost 1 base, the J end lost 3 bases, and 17 bases lay between the germline ends. The V gene's germline CDR1 is SGHRS and CDR2 YFSETQ. The CDR3 sequence is 16 residues long. DNA of the CDR3: TGCGCCAGCAGCTTGAACCCACGAGGTTCGGTCTACGAGCAGTACTTC. This translates into CASSLNPRGSVYEQYF.

The V call is TRBV7-2, the J call TRBJ2-1; 10 bases are shared with TRBD2. V lost 5 bases and J lost 9; bases outside the gene matches: 10. The germline V gene has CDR1 SGHTA and CDR2 FQGNSA. This CDR3 has 15 amino acids. CDR3 in DNA: TGTGCCAGCAGCCAAGCTAGCGGGAGAAAATCTGAGCAGTTCTTC. It is translated as CASSQASGRKSEQFF.

This chain connects TRBV13 to TRBJ2-1; 7 bases agree with TRBD1. Per germline, CDR1 PRHDT and CDR2 FYEKMQ (reference sequence). This CDR3 has 15 amino acids. With 3 bases clipped from V and 11 bases from J, the junction kept 13 bases outside the gene matches. The CDR3 is CASSFLADPGGKQFF. The CDR3 DNA reads as TGTGCCAGCAGCTTCCTGGCTGACCCAGGGGGAAAGCAGTTCTTC.

The chain recombines TRBV2 with TRBJ2-7; weak D call: TRBD1 (7 bases). The CDR3 consists of 14 residues. In germline, CDR1 is SNHLY, CDR2 FYNNEI. V shed 6 bases and J shed 1 base, with 13 bases lying between them. For the CDR3, the DNA is TGTGCCAGCAGGGGCGGGGACAGATCCTACGAGCAGTACTTC. Its translation: CASRGGDRSYEQYF.

The chain carries TRBV5-1 and TRBJ1-1; 7 nucleotides match TRBD1. Germline values: CDR1 SGHRS, CDR2 YFSETQ. Trimming cost V 4 bases and J 4 bases; bases outside gene matches: 4. The CDR3 runs 13 residues. CDR3 nucleotide sequence: TGCGCCAGCAGCGCGACAGGGTTCACTGAAGCTTTCTTT. Amino acids: CASSATGFTEAFF. The full variable domain, in which reference TRBV5-1 and TRBJ1-1 provide the parts outside the CDR3, is KAGVTQTPRYLIKTRGQQVTLSCSPISGHRSVSWYQQTPGQGLQFLFEYFSETQRNKGNFPGRFSGRQFSNSRSEMNVSTLELGDSALYLCASSATGFTEAFFGQGTRLTVV.

The chain links TRBV11-2 to TRBJ1-3; a weak D match, TRBD1 (5 bases). This CDR3 is 17 amino acids long. Trimming removed 5 bases from V and 0 bases from J, with 17 bases in between. CDR1 and CDR2 (germline): SGHAT, FQNNGV. This CDR3 is CASSAHGALHSGNTIYF. The CDR3 region has the DNA TGTGCCAGCAGCGCGCATGGGGCTCTCCACTCTGGAAACACCATATATTTT.

In this sample, this clone turned up a few times. This sequence joins TRBV5-4 and TRBJ2-7; D is undetermined. This CDR3 spans 12 amino acids. Germline loops: CDR1 SGHNT, CDR2 YYREEE (reference sequence). The germline V and J ends were trimmed by 0 bases and 4 bases, with 5 bases remaining between them. CDR3 DNA: TGTGCCAGCAGCTTGGAACGGTACGAGCAGTACTTC. Translated, it gives CASSLERYEQYF.

The V gene is TRBV5-1, the J gene TRBJ1-6; D possibly corresponds to TRBD1 (6 bases). The CDR3 runs 15 residues. Trimming stripped 5 bases from V and 3 bases from J, with 12 bases between. Germline V gene sequence: CDR1 SGHRS, CDR2 YFSETQ. CDR3 nucleotides: TGCGCCAGCAGAGCGGGACAAGACTATAATTCACCCCTCCACTTT. Its protein product is CASRAGQDYNSPLHF.

The chain has TRBV29-1 and TRBJ2-2, with D unresolved. From germline, CDR1 is SQVTM and CDR2 ANQGSEA. The CDR3 covers 16 residues. The V end lost 6 bases, the J end lost 0 bases, and 17 bases lay between the germline ends. Here the CDR3 DNA reads TGCAGCGTCTTGACGACGGCAGGAACGAACACCGGGGAGCTGTTTTTT. Amino acids: CSVLTTAGTNTGELFF.

This chain uses TRBV4-1 with TRBJ1-3; D is undetermined. CDR1 MGHRA and CDR2 YSYEKL come from the germline V gene. V lost 1 base, J lost 2 bases, and 21 bases lay in between. This CDR3 comprises 19 residues. The CDR3 sequence: CASSQASRRLQRAGNTIYF. The CDR3, as DNA: TGCGCCAGCAGCCAAGCGAGTCGTCGGCTCCAACGGGCTGGAAACACCATATATTTT.

This clone appeared a single time. The chain links TRBV6-1 to TRBJ1-1; tentatively, D is TRBD1 (6 bases). The CDR3 sequence is 15 residues long. The V end was cut by 6 bases, the J end by 8 bases, with 22 bases between. Germline CDR1 MNHNS, CDR2 SASEGT. As DNA, the CDR3 is TGTGCCAGCAGCCCGCCGGGACAAGGCCGCAAGGAAGCTTTCTTT. It codes for CASSPPGQGRKEAFF.

The chain is built from TRBV20-1 and TRBJ2-5; the D gene is possibly TRBD2 (5 bases). The ends were cut back, 7 bases at V and 2 bases at J, with 8 bases in the middle. The CDR3 sequence is 11 residues long. From germline, CDR1 is DFQATT and CDR2 SNEGSKA (reference sequence). The CDR3 bases are TGCAGTGTCCAGCGGCAAGAGACCCAGTACTTC. Its translation is CSVQRQETQYF.

The chain combines TRBV15 with TRBJ1-3; tentative D call: TRBD1 (6 bases). V was shortened by 0 bases and J by 5 bases, with 17 bases between the two germline ends. Germline CDR1 is LNHNV and CDR2 is YYDKDF (reference sequence). The CDR3 has 17 residues. The CDR3 region has the DNA TGTGCCACCAGCAGAGAAACAGGGCTCTCAGAGAGAAACACCATATATTTT. It yields the protein CATSRETGLSERNTIYF.

The table lists this clone with a few counts. The rearrangement links TRBV14 to TRBJ2-4; D is possibly TRBD2 (6 bases). Germline assignment: CDR1 SGHDN and CDR2 FVKESK. This CDR3 contains 17 residues. Between the trimmed V and J ends, which lost 3 bases and 6 bases, there was a span of 21 bases. The chain's CDR3 is CASSQGGGGAVGNIQYF. The CDR3 DNA reads TGTGCCAGCAGCCAGGGAGGTGGCGGGGCAGTAGGAAACATTCAGTACTTC.

The V call is TRBV29-1, the J call TRBJ2-1; D is uncertain. Deletions cut 4 bases from V and 9 bases from J, with 7 bases between. The CDR3 has 10 residues. CDR1 is SQVTM and CDR2 is ANQGSEA in the germline V gene. CDR3 loop: CSVVRIEQFF. DNA for the CDR3: TGCAGCGTTGTCCGTATTGAGCAGTTCTTC.

This clone was seen just once. This sequence joins TRBV11-2 and TRBJ2-2; TRBD1 aligns across 10 bases. The V segment lost 7 bases and the J segment 4 bases; nucleotides outside the gene matches: 6. Germline lookup yields CDR1 SGHAT and CDR2 FQNNGV. The CDR3 is 15 amino acids. In DNA form, the CDR3 reads TGTGCCAGCACCCCTCGGGACAGGGGCACCGGGGAGCTGTTTTTT. It yields the protein CASTPRDRGTGELFF.

The V gene is TRBV25-1, the J gene TRBJ2-7; tentatively, D is TRBD2 (5 bases). Germline loops: CDR1 MGHDK, CDR2 SYGVNS. Trimming pared 4 bases from V and 5 bases from J, leaving 15 bases between. This CDR3 spans 14 amino acids. The CDR3 spells CASSAGIMYDEQYF. CDR3 DNA sequence: TGTGCCAGCAGTGCCGGGATTATGTATGACGAGCAGTACTTC.

The rearrangement links TRBV6-1 to TRBJ2-1, with D perhaps TRBD2 (6 bases). The CDR3 sequence is 15 residues long. The V gene's germline CDR1 is MNHNS and CDR2 SASEGT. The V gene lost 8 bases and the J gene lost 0 bases, with 14 bases spanning the gap. The DNA for the CDR3 is TGTGCCAGCGGGGGGACGGTGAGCTCCTACAATGAGCAGTTCTTC. Translated: CASGGTVSSYNEQFF.

This chain links TRBV27 with TRBJ2-7; D is ambiguous. Trimming took off 2 bases at V and 9 bases at J, with 14 bases between the two ends. The CDR3 consists of 13 residues. Germline assignment: CDR1 MNHEY and CDR2 SMNVEV (reference sequence). In nucleotides, the CDR3 is TGTGCCAGCAGTTTACGACAACCTGGGCGGCAGTACTTC. It specifies CASSLRQPGRQYF.

V is TRBV9 and J is TRBJ2-6; no clear D gene. V was cut by 4 bases and J by 0 bases, with 11 bases left in between. The CDR3 consists of 16 residues. Germline CDR1 is SGDLS and CDR2 is YYNGEE. The chain's CDR3 is CASSSRVSSGANVLTF. The CDR3 DNA sequence: TGTGCCAGCAGCTCACGGGTTTCCTCTGGGGCCAACGTCCTGACTTTC.